This T cell receptor beta chain emerged from a study of blood T cell repertoires in COVID-19. Study background: Researchers got acute and convalescent COVID-19 samples from the United States, Italy and Spain.

This CDR3 has 13 residues. The germline CDR1 and CDR2 sequences are SGHRS and YFSETQ. Trimming cost V 5 bases and J 7 bases; bases outside gene matches: 9. The method was immunoSEQ multiplex PCR; TCRdb's version includes in-frame clones alone and lacks a portion of them. The repertoire consists of hundreds of thousands of clones, with 85% to 90% occurring once and the leading ten covering roughly 5.1%. Material: peripheral blood. The V and J genes are TRBV5-1 and TRBJ2-7; 7 bases map to TRBD2. This receptor was identified in a man aged 40-49 years with acute or convalescent COVID-19. CDR3 in amino acids: CASRGEGLREQYF. CDR3 DNA: TGCGCCAGCAGGGGGGAGGGATTAAGGGAGCAGTACTTC. Based on the CDR3 plus reference TRBV5-1 and TRBJ2-7, the full variable domain is KAGVTQTPRYLIKTRGQQVTLSCSPISGHRSVSWYQQTPGQGLQFLFEYFSETQRNKGNFPGRFSGRQFSNSRSEMNVSTLELGDSALYLCASRGEGLREQYFGPGTRLTVT.